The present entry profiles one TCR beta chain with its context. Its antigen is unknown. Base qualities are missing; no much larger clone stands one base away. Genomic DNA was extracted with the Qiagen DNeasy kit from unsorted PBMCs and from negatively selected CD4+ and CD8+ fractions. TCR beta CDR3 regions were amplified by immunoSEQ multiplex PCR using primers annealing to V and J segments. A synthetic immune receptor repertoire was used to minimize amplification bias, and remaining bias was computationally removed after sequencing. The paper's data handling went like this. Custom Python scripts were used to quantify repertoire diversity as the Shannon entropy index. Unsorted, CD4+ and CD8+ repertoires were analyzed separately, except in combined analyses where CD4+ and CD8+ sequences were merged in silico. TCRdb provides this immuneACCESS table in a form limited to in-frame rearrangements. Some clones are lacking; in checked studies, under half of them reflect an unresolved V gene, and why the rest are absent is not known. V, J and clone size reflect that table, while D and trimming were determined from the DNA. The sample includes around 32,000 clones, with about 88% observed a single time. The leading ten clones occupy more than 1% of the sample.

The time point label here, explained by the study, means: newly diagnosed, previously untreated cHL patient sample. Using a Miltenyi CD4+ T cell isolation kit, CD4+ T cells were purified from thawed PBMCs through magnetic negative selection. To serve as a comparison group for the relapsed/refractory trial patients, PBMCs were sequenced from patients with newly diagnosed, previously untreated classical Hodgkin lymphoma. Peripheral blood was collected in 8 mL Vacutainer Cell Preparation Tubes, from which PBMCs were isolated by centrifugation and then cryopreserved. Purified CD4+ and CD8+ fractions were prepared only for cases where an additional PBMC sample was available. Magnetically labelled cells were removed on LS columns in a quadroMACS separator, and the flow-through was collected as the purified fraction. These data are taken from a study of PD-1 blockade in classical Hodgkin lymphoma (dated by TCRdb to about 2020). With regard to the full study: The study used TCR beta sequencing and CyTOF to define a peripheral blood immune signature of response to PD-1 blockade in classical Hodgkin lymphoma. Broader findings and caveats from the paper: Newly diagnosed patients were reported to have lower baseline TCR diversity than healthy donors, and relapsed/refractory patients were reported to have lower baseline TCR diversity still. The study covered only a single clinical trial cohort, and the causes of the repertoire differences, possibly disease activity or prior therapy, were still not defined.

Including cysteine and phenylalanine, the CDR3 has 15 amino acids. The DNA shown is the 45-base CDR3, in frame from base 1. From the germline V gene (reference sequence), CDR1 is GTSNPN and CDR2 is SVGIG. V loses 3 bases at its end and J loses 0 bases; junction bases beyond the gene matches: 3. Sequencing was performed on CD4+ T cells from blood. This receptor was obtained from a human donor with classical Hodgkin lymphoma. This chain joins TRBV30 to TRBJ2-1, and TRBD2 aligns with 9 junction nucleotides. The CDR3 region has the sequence CAWRGRGGSYNEQFF. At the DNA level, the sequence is TGTGCCTGGAGAGGGCGGGGGGGCTCCTACAATGAGCAGTTCTTC.